The TCR beta chain under discussion was sequenced for a study of PD-1 blockade in classical Hodgkin lymphoma. Only in-frame clones appear in the TCRdb table, and some are missing; sequencing was by immunoSEQ multiplex PCR. The table lists 55,000 to 65,000 clones, roughly nine tenths of them singletons, with 15% in the top ten. Each patient experienced a relapse that followed autologous stem cell transplantation, and brentuximab vedotin exposure varied. Germline loops: CDR1 LNHNV, CDR2 YYDKDF (reference sequence). The CDR3 sequence is 16 residues long. V lost 2 bases to trimming and J lost 8 bases; unmatched junction nucleotides: 7.

This sequence joins TRBV15 and TRBJ1-6, with 9 bases lining up with TRBD1. Source: peripheral blood mononuclear cells (PBMCs), taken at baseline. This TCR was recovered from a human donor with classical Hodgkin lymphoma. The CDR3 is CATSRPWTGADSPLHF. As DNA, the CDR3 is TGTGCCACCAGCAGACCTTGGACAGGGGCCGATTCACCCCTCCACTTT.